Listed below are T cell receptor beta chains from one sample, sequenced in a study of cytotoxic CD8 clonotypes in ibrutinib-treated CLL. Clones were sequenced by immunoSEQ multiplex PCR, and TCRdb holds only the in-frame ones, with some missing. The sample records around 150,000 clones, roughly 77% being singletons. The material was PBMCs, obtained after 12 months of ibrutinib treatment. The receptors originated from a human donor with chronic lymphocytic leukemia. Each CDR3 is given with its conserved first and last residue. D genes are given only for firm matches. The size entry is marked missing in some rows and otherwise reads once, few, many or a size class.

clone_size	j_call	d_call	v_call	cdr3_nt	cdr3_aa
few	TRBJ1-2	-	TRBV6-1	TGTGCCAGCAGTGAAAGTTCGGCAGTAGCTAACTATGGCTACACCTTC	CASSESSAVANYGYTF
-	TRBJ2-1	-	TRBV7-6	TGTGCCAGCAGCTCGCCTACAGGGATAAGGGAGCAGTTCTTC	CASSSPTGIREQFF
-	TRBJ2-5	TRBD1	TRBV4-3	TGCGCCAGCAGCCAGTCAGACAGGGGGTTAGGCGAGACCCAGTACTTC	CASSQSDRGLGETQYF
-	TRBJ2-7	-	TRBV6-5	TGTGCCAGCAGATTTGGACAGTCCTACGAGCAGTACTTC	CASRFGQSYEQYF
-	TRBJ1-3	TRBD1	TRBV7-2	TGTGCCAGCAGTAAAAGGGGGACAGGGGTTGGAAACACCATATATTTT	CASSKRGTGVGNTIYF
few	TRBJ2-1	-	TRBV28	TGTGCCAGCAGTTTCGGAGGTCTAGCCGATGAGCAGTTCTTC	CASSFGGLADEQFF
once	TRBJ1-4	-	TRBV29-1	TGCAGCGTCCGAACAGGGCGGCAGGATAATGAAAAACTGTTTTTT	CSVRTGRQDNEKLFF
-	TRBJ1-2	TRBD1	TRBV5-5	TGTGCCAGCAGCTTGGCCGGACAGGAATCAGGGGGCTACACCTTC	CASSLAGQESGGYTF
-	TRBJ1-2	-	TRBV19	TGTGCCAGTAGTATATCTTTTGGAACCTATGGCTACACCTTC	CASSISFGTYGYTF
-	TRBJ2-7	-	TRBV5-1	TGCGCCAGCAGCTTAAACTTATCCCCCACCTACGAGCAGTACTTC	CASSLNLSPTYEQYF
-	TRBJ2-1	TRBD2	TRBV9	TGTGCCAGCAGCGTCCCAGAGGAAGCGGGAGGGTTGATCAATGAGCAGTTCTTC	CASSVPEEAGGLINEQFF
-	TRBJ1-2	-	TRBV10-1	TGCGCCAGTCCCCGGCAGGAGAACTATGGCTACACCTTC	CASPRQENYGYTF
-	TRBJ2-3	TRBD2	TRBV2	TGTGCCAGCAGTGATCTGGCTAGCGGGCGTTCAGATACGCAGTATTTT	CASSDLASGRSDTQYF
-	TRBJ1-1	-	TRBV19	TGTGCCAGTAGTATTTTTAAGGACTACACTGAAGCTTTCTTT	CASSIFKDYTEAFF
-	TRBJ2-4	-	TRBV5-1	TGCGCCAGCAGCTCCGTGGGGAACAATGCCAAAAACATTCAGTACTTC	CASSSVGNNAKNIQYF
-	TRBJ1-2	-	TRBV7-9	TGTGCCAGCAGCCCCACCCAAGTAAACTATGGCTACACCTTC	CASSPTQVNYGYTF
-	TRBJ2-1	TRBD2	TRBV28	TGTGCCAGCAGTCCTGTGGTAGCGGGAGTGAGGGAGCAGTTCTTC	CASSPVVAGVREQFF
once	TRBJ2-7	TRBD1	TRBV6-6	TGTGCCAGCAGTCCGGTTAAGAGACAGGGCTCCTACGAGCAGTACTTC	CASSPVKRQGSYEQYF
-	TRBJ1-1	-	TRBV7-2	TGTGCCAGCAGCTTATATTACGTCAGGGTCATGAACACTGAAGCTTTCTTT	CASSLYYVRVMNTEAFF
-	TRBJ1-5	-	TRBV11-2	TGTGCCAGCAGCTCAGGTTGGGGGGGAAGGGGTCAGCCCCAGCATTTT	CASSSGWGGRGQPQHF
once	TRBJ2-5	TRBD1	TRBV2	TGTGCCAGCAGTGAGGACAGGGTAGAGACCCAGTACTTC	CASSEDRVETQYF
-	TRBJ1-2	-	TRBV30	TGTGCCTGGAGTGTAGGTCCTTCTAACTATGGCTACACCTTC	CAWSVGPSNYGYTF
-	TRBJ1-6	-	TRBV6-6	TGTGCCAGCACCCTTTCCAGCTCCTATAATTCACCCCTCCACTTT	CASTLSSSYNSPLHF
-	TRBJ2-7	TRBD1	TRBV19	TGTGCCAGTTCCTTCAGGGGGTTCCCCTACGAGCAGTACTTC	CASSFRGFPYEQYF
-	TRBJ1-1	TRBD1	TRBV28	TGTGCCAGCAGTTTTTCCGACAGGGGAGGAGAAGCTTTCTTT	CASSFSDRGGEAFF
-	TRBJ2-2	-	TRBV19	TGTGCCAGTAGTGCTCGGACAACAAACACCGGGGAGCTGTTTTTT	CASSARTTNTGELFF
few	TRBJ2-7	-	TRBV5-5	TGTGCCAGCAGCTCGGACGGACCGACCGAGCAGTACTTC	CASSSDGPTEQYF
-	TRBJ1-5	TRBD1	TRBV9	TGTGCCAGCAGCGTAGCAGGGGGGGATGATCAGCCCCAGCATTTT	CASSVAGGDDQPQHF